This T cell receptor beta chain was identified during a study of sequential checkpoint blockade in melanoma. Treatment of the sample: randomized to nivolumab then ipilimumab (arm A) or the reverse (arm B). None of the patients previously received DNA-damaging chemotherapy. Some clones are missing from TCRdb's copy, which holds only in-frame ones; the method was immunoSEQ multiplex PCR. The sample holds 30,000 to 40,000 clones; roughly 90% are singletons and the top ten take more than 10%. The V gene lost 4 bases and the J gene lost 4 bases, with 16 bases spanning the gap. The CDR3 runs 15 residues. From germline, CDR1 is SEHNR and CDR2 FQNEAQ (reference sequence).

The TCR was taken from a human donor with melanoma. This sequence joins TRBV7-9 and TRBJ2-5; TRBD1 might be the D (6 bases). Source: CD8+ T cells sorted from blood (inferred from file names), taken from a patient given nivolumab and ipilimumab in sequence. In DNA, the CDR3 is TGTGCCAGCAGCTCGCCTGACAGGCCGGGAGAGACCCAGTACTTC. Residues: CASSSPDRPGETQYF.